This entry features one TCR beta chain sequence. Its matching antigen is unknown. The primer mix had 60 Vbeta and 13 Jbeta primers. This table comes from immunoSEQ multiplex PCR, and its TCRdb copy is limited to in-frame clones, with some not included. Among 110,000 or so clones, 74% were seen once, and the ten largest hold 4% to 4.5%. The sample originates from a study of cytomegalovirus exposure and HLA in healthy donors. General study results and limits: Cytomegalovirus status, reportedly, was diagnosed with high specificity and sensitivity by the classifier. It was confirmed in vitro that a few of the CMV-associated chains were specific for CMV antigens.

This CDR3 spans 13 amino acids. CDR1 and CDR2 from the germline V gene are MNHNS and SASEGT. Trimming left V 5 bases short and J 3 bases short, with 10 bases between. The V and J genes are TRBV6-1 and TRBJ1-1, with D uncertain. The specimen was PBMCs. The sequence derives from a woman in her thirties or forties in good health and CMV-seropositive. The CDR3 region is CASSRTWDTEAFF. The DNA of the CDR3 is TGTGCCAGCAGTCGGACTTGGGACACTGAAGCTTTCTTT.